This T cell receptor (beta chain) was profiled in a study of T-cell reconstitution after alpha-beta-depleted transplantation in children. General study results and limits: T cells produced anew were the main source of T-cell counts and diversity one year after transplant. Some patients owed their high day-60 TCRbeta diversity to surviving recipient T cells and thymic progenitors. Expanded graft clones numbering several hundred reportedly gave rise to alpha-beta T cells about two months after transplant.

This clonotype was detected a few times. Antigen: not known. A TCRbeta library incorporating unique molecular identifiers was prepared. A single record per CDR3 protein comes from TCRdb applying MiXCR to the PCR reads. The data contain fewer than 700,000 distinct CDR3 sequences, under 25% of them singletons. CDR3 length equals 14 residues. Looked up from germline, CDR1 is SGHTA and CDR2 is FQGNSA. Losses at the gene ends were 2 bases for V and 5 bases for J; bases not matched to a gene: 3. The sequences come from PBMCs, mostly from graft donor cells, collected 360 days after TCRalphabeta/CD19-depleted stem cell transplant. The J gene is TRBJ2-5, the V gene TRBV7-2; 9 bases are a match to TRBD1. The receptor's source is a boy under two years old who had a stem cell transplant for acute myeloid leukemia, so the T cells may come from the graft donor. The chain's CDR3 is CASSLKGTGETQYF. In nucleotides, the CDR3 is TGTGCCAGCAGCTTAAAAGGGACAGGGGAGACCCAGTACTTC.